A selection of T cell receptor beta chains follows, all from one sample in a study of shared clonotypes between healthy human individuals. Produced via immunoSEQ multiplex PCR; TCRdb's table is partial and in-frame only. This sample carries roughly 2.2 million clones, just under 95% of them seen once, and the ten largest clones take approximately 0.41%. Sequencing was carried out using naive CD4+ T cells from PBMCs. Receptors were obtained from a man aged 18 to 29 in good health. Some clones in this sample may be carry-over from other donors' samples. Both conserved end residues are part of each CDR3. D genes are given only for firm matches. Clone size is given for some rows only: seen once, a few or many times, or a class if the clone is expanded.

>TRBJ1-5|once|TRBV19|-
CASEGVAQHF
TGTGCCAGTGAAGGGGTGGCCCAGCATTTT
>TRBJ1-1|-|TRBV19|-
CASSILTAPGRNTEAFF
TGTGCCAGTAGTATACTGACAGCCCCGGGTAGGAACACTGAAGCTTTCTTT
>TRBJ2-5|-|TRBV19|TRBD2
CASSIGLAGEETQYF
TGTGCCAGTAGTATAGGCCTAGCGGGAGAAGAGACCCAGTACTTC
>TRBJ1-1|few|TRBV5-1|-
CASSRQVNTEAFF
TGCGCCAGCAGCCGACAGGTGAACACTGAAGCTTTCTTT
>TRBJ2-1|once|TRBV28|-
CASSLVGGYNEQFF
TGTGCCAGCAGTTTAGTTGGGGGATACAATGAGCAGTTCTTC
>TRBJ2-2|-|TRBV6-1|-
CASSAPGGQNTGELFF
TGTGCCAGCAGTGCCCCCGGTGGACAGAACACCGGGGAGCTGTTTTTT
>TRBJ2-3|-|TRBV30|TRBD1
CAWTLRTGRDTQYF
TGTGCCTGGACCCTGCGGACAGGGAGAGATACGCAGTATTTT
>TRBJ2-3|-|TRBV5-1|TRBD1
CASSPGQGGTDTQYF
TGCGCCAGCAGCCCCGGACAGGGGGGGACAGATACGCAGTATTTT
>TRBJ2-4|-|TRBV27|-
CASTTYREKRDIQYF
TGTGCCAGCACCACCTACAGGGAGAAGAGGGACATTCAGTACTTC
>TRBJ1-1|-|TRBV6-5|TRBD1
CASSRQTGLNTEAFF
TGTGCCAGCAGCCGTCAGACAGGGCTTAACACTGAAGCTTTCTTT
>TRBJ2-5|-|TRBV11-3|-
CASSITSAGLETQYF
TGTGCCAGCAGCATAACTTCGGCAGGGCTGGAGACCCAGTACTTC
>TRBJ2-5|-|TRBV7-6|-
CASSRLQTLYQETQYF
TGTGCCAGCAGCCGACTCCAGACCCTGTACCAAGAGACCCAGTACTTC
>TRBJ1-2|once|TRBV7-9|-
CASSPADSLRTYTF
TGTGCCAGCAGCCCCGCGGACAGCCTTAGGACTTACACCTTC
>TRBJ2-7|-|TRBV6-5|-
CASSYKGGVGEQYF
TGTGCCAGCAGTTACAAGGGGGGTGTTGGGGAGCAGTACTTC
>TRBJ2-3|-|TRBV9|TRBD2
CASSVAPSGRAGTDTQYF
TGTGCCAGCAGCGTAGCCCCTAGCGGGAGGGCCGGCACAGATACGCAGTATTTT
>TRBJ1-2|-|TRBV15|-
CATSRDTWGRLGYTF
TGTGCCACCAGCAGAGATACTTGGGGCAGACTGGGCTACACCTTC
>TRBJ1-4|-|TRBV29-1|-
CSVEGVGSNEKLFF
TGCAGCGTTGAAGGGGTAGGGTCTAATGAAAAACTGTTTTTT
>TRBJ2-7|-|TRBV6-5|TRBD1
CATGGGYEQYF
TGTGCAACAGGGGGCGGCTACGAGCAGTACTTC
>TRBJ2-1|-|TRBV11-3|TRBD1
CASSFQSGTGYNEQFF
TGTGCCAGCAGCTTCCAATCCGGGACAGGGTACAATGAGCAGTTCTTC
>TRBJ2-7|-|TRBV10-3|TRBD1
CAIRKQGATQGEQYF
TGTGCCATCAGGAAACAGGGGGCGACCCAAGGCGAGCAGTACTTC
>TRBJ1-4|-|TRBV27|-
CASSSVRGEKLFF
TGTGCCAGCAGTTCCGTCCGGGGGGAAAAACTGTTTTTT
>TRBJ2-7|-|TRBV30|-
CAWSGLARFGEQYF
TGTGCCTGGAGTGGGCTAGCGCGGTTTGGCGAGCAGTACTTC
>TRBJ2-2|-|TRBV29-1|-
CSVEAHRTGELFF
TGCAGCGTTGAAGCCCACAGAACCGGGGAGCTGTTTTTT
>TRBJ1-3|-|TRBV7-9|TRBD1
CASSLAGSGTGKGNTIYF
TGTGCCAGCAGCTTAGCGGGGTCCGGGACAGGGAAGGGAAACACCATATATTTT
>TRBJ2-7|-|TRBV19|-
CASSIVVHPGGEQYF
TGTGCCAGTAGTATAGTGGTTCATCCCGGCGGCGAGCAGTACTTC
>TRBJ2-1|-|TRBV5-1|TRBD2
CASMNSGGAYNEQFF
TGCGCCAGCATGAATAGCGGGGGAGCATACAATGAGCAGTTCTTC
>TRBJ1-4|-|TRBV11-1|TRBD1
CASSRGTGEKLFF
TGTGCCAGCAGCAGAGGGACAGGTGAAAAACTGTTTTTT
>TRBJ1-1|-|TRBV28|-
CASKLRENTEAFF
TGTGCCAGCAAATTGAGGGAGAACACTGAAGCTTTCTTT
>TRBJ2-1|-|TRBV2|TRBD2
CASSPGLAANNEQFF
TGTGCCAGCAGCCCGGGACTAGCGGCGAACAATGAGCAGTTCTTC
>TRBJ1-1|-|TRBV15|-
CATSREGQRNTEAFF
TGTGCCACCAGCAGAGAGGGGCAGAGAAACACTGAAGCTTTCTTT
>TRBJ2-1|-|TRBV10-3|-
CAISENRVGNEQFF
TGTGCCATCAGTGAGAATAGGGTTGGCAATGAGCAGTTCTTC
>TRBJ2-7|-|TRBV7-2|-
CASSPDLNYEQYF
TGTGCCAGCAGCCCGGACTTGAACTACGAGCAGTACTTC
>TRBJ2-1|-|TRBV7-2|-
CASTARGWNEQFF
TGTGCCAGCACCGCCCGAGGATGGAATGAGCAGTTCTTC
>TRBJ1-1|few|TRBV28|-
CASSLFPGEAFF
TGTGCCAGCAGTTTATTCCCAGGTGAAGCTTTCTTT
>TRBJ1-2|-|TRBV5-4|TRBD1
CASSFRTGGGYGYTF
TGTGCCAGCAGTTTTAGGACAGGGGGAGGCTATGGCTACACCTTC
>TRBJ1-5|once|TRBV6-4|-
CASRSQPNQPQHF
TGTGCCAGCAGGTCCCAGCCTAATCAGCCCCAGCATTTT
>TRBJ2-7|-|TRBV14|-
CASSQDWGLGEQYF
TGTGCCAGCAGCCAAGACTGGGGGCTTGGGGAGCAGTACTTC
>TRBJ1-1|-|TRBV5-1|TRBD1
CASSLQGANTEAFF
TGCGCCAGCAGCCTGCAGGGGGCCAACACTGAAGCTTTCTTT
>TRBJ2-7|-|TRBV6-5|TRBD2
CASRKTSGGLYEQYF
TGTGCCAGCAGAAAAACTAGCGGGGGACTCTACGAGCAGTACTTC
>TRBJ2-1|-|TRBV15|TRBD2
CATSPREGSYNEQFF
TGTGCCACCAGCCCACGGGAGGGCTCCTACAATGAGCAGTTCTTC
>TRBJ1-2|-|TRBV18|TRBD1
CASSPLSGTGGIGNYGYTF
TGTGCCAGCTCACCTCTTTCCGGGACAGGGGGCATCGGGAACTATGGCTACACCTTC
>TRBJ1-4|-|TRBV14|TRBD1
CASSQRQGRVEKLFF
TGTGCCAGCAGCCAAAGACAGGGGCGGGTTGAAAAACTGTTTTTT
>TRBJ2-7|-|TRBV5-1|-
CASTGTSGPISYEQYF
TGCGCCAGCACCGGGACATCGGGACCTATCTCCTACGAGCAGTACTTC
>TRBJ2-7|-|TRBV7-9|-
CASSLPGTYEQYF
TGTGCCAGCAGCCTTCCAGGGACTTACGAGCAGTACTTC
>TRBJ2-1|-|TRBV7-9|-
CASQPEKGGLYNEQFF
TGTGCCAGCCAACCAGAGAAGGGCGGGCTCTACAATGAGCAGTTCTTC
>TRBJ1-2|-|TRBV2|TRBD1
CASRPPAGGNYGYTF
TGTGCCAGCAGACCCCCGGCAGGGGGCAACTATGGCTACACCTTC
>TRBJ2-7|-|TRBV13|-
CASSSRLGTSYEQYF
TGTGCCAGCAGCTCCCGGTTGGGCACCTCCTACGAGCAGTACTTC
>TRBJ2-1|-|TRBV27|TRBD1
CASSFKGQGPIRNEQFF
TGTGCCAGCAGCTTTAAGGGACAGGGGCCCATTCGGAATGAGCAGTTCTTC